This entry lists 7 T cell receptor beta chains sequenced from one sample in a study of shared clonotypes between healthy human individuals. Profiled with immunoSEQ multiplex PCR; TCRdb holds only in-frame clones, not every one. The sample lists some 2,000,000 clones, approximately 96% occurring once. Sequencing was carried out using naive CD4+ T cells sorted from blood. Subset reported: CD45RA+ positively selected. All receptors come from a man aged 18 to 29 in good health.

V usage is TRBV6-5 and J usage is TRBJ1-5, with a possible D match to TRBD1 (5 bases). Germline assignment: CDR1 MNHEY and CDR2 SVGAGI. CDR3 length: 15 residues. Trimming removed 5 bases from V and 7 bases from J, with 18 bases in between. The CDR3 DNA is TGTGCCAGCAGTCCCCCCGGGGCCCGGGGACAGCCCCAGCATTTT. This translates into CASSPPGARGQPQHF.

The chain joins TRBV10-3 to TRBJ2-6, with 8 nucleotides matching TRBD2. The V segment lost 8 bases and the J segment 4 bases; nucleotides outside the gene matches: 4. Germline lookup yields CDR1 ENHRY and CDR2 SYGVKD. This CDR3 is built from 14 residues. The CDR3 region is CAIAGGTGANVLTF. CDR3 nucleotides: TGTGCCATCGCGGGGGGAACCGGGGCCAACGTCCTGACTTTC.

The CDR3 is CASSGRTQSSYNSPLHF. DNA for the CDR3: TGTGCCAGCAGTGGACGGACACAAAGCTCCTATAATTCACCCCTCCACTTT. The chain couples TRBV6-1 to TRBJ1-6; D may be TRBD1 (5 bases). The V end was cut by 4 bases, the J end by 0 bases, with 13 bases between. CDR1 MNHNS and CDR2 SASEGT come from the germline V gene. The CDR3 spans 17 residues.

There are a few counts of this clone. The chain uses TRBV19 and TRBJ1-5, with unresolved D. The CDR3 is made up of 12 amino acids. Looked up from germline, CDR1 is LNHDA and CDR2 is SQIVND (reference sequence). With 4 bases removed from V and 9 bases from J, the gap between germline ends came to 10 bases. The CDR3 reads CASSSLNSPQHF. In DNA, the CDR3 is TGTGCCAGTAGTAGTCTCAATTCGCCCCAGCATTTT.

This clone was seen only a few times. Here the CDR3 reads CASSPRVVGYTF. Written as DNA, the CDR3 is TGTGCCAGCAGCCCCAGGGTAGTAGGCTACACCTTC. The chain links TRBV7-2 to TRBJ1-2; the D gene is possibly TRBD1 (5 bases). The CDR3 consists of 12 residues. With 5 bases removed from V and 8 bases from J, the gap between germline ends came to 12 bases. Germline CDR1 and CDR2: SGHTA and FQGNSA.

A remark on this clone: The same CDR3 is also encoded by other DNA sequences in this sample. The chain combines TRBV30 with TRBJ2-7, with D unresolved. Germline values: CDR1 GTSNPN, CDR2 SVGIG (reference sequence). The CDR3 covers 11 residues. Trimming pared 0 bases from V and 7 bases from J, leaving 7 bases between. The CDR3 loop reads CAWSVVGEQYF. The CDR3 region has the DNA TGTGCCTGGAGTGTTGTGGGTGAGCAGTACTTC.

The chain combines TRBV19 with TRBJ2-5, with D perhaps matching TRBD1 (7 bases). There are 15 residues in the CDR3. Trimming cost V 4 bases and J 1 base, with 13 bases left between them. Per germline, CDR1 LNHDA and CDR2 SQIVND (reference sequence). The CDR3 DNA reads TGTGCCAGTAGTACCAGACAGGGACTCCAAGAGACCCAGTACTTC. Translating it yields CASSTRQGLQETQYF.